This T cell receptor (beta chain) emerged from a study of blood T cell repertoires in COVID-19. In the study overall: Researchers got acute and convalescent COVID-19 samples from the United States, Italy and Spain.

In the original analysis: Cell counts per sample came from amplifying reference gene primers. The method was immunoSEQ multiplex PCR; TCRdb's version includes in-frame clones alone and lacks a portion of them. V, J and clone size are those of that table, while D and trimming were read from the DNA. The data show 100,000 or so clones, 75% to 85% seen once. V was pared by 6 bases and J by 5 bases, with 5 bases of the junction left unmatched. This CDR3 is 13 amino acids long. CDR1 is LNHDA, CDR2 SQIVND, per germline (reference sequence). Material for sequencing was peripheral blood. This TCR came from a human donor in a cohort sampled during active COVID-19. This chain links TRBV19 with TRBJ2-7, with TRBD1 identical over 9 bases. In DNA form, the CDR3 reads TGTGCCAGTAGCGACAGGGGGGTCGACGAGCAGTACTTC. Residues: CASSDRGVDEQYF.